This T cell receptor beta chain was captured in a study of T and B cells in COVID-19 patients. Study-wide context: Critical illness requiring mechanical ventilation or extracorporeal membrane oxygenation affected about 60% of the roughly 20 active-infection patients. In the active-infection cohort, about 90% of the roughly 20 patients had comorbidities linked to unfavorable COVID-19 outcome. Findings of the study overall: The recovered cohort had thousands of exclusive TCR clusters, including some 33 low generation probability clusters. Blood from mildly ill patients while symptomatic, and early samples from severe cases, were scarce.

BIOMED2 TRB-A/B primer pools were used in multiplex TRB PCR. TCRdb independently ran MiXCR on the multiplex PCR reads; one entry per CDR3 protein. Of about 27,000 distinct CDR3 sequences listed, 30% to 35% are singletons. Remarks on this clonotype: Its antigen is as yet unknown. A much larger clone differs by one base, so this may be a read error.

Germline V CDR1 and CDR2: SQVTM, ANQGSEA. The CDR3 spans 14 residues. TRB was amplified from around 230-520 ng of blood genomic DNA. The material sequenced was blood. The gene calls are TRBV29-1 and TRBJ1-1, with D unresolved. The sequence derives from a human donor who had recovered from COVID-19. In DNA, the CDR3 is TGCAGCGCCTGGGCGTCCACCATGAACACTAAAGCTTTCTTT. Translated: CSAWASTMNTKAFF.